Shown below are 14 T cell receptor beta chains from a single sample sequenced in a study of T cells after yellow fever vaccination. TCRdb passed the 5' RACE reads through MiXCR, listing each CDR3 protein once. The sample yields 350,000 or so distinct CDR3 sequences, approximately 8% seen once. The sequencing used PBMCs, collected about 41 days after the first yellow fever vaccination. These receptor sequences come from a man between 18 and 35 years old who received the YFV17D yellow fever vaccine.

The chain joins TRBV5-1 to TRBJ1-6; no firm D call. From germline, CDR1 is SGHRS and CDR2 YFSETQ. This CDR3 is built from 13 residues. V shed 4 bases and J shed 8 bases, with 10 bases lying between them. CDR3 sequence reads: CASSRRDDSPLHF. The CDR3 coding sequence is TGCGCCAGCAGCCGCCGGGATGATTCACCCCTCCACTTT.

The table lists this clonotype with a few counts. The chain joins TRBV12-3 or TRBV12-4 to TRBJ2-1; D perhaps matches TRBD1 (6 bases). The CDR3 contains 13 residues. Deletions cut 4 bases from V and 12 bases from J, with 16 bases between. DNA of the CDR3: TGTGCCAGCAGTTCCAATCCGACAGGCCCGCAGTTCTTC. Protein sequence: CASSSNPTGPQFF.

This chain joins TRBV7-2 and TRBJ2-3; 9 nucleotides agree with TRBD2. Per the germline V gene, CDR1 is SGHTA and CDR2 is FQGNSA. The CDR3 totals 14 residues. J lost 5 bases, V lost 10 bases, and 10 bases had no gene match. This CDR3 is CATQGRGGGDTQYF. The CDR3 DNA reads TGTGCCACCCAAGGGCGGGGGGGCGGAGATACGCAGTATTTT.

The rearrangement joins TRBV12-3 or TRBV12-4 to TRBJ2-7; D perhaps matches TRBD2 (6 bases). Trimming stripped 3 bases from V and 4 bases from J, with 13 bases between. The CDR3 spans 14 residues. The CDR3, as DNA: TGTGCCAGCAGTTTTGGAGGGATTAGTTACGAGCAGTACTTC. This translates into CASSFGGISYEQYF.

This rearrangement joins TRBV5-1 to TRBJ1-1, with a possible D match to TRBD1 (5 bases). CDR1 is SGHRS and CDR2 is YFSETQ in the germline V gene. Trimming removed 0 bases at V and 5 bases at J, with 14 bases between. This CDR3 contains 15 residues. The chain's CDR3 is CASSLVGREGTEAFF. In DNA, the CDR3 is TGCGCCAGCAGCTTGGTCGGCAGGGAGGGAACTGAAGCTTTCTTT.

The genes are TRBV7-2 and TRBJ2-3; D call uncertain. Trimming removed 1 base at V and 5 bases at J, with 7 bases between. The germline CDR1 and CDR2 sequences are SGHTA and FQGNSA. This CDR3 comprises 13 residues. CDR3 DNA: TGTGCCAGCAGCTTAGACGTCCGAGATACGCAGTATTTT. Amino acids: CASSLDVRDTQYF.

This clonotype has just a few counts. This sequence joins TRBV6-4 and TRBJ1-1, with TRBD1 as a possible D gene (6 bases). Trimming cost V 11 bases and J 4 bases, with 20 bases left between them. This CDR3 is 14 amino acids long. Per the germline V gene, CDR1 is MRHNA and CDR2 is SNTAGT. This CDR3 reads CAHTTGTRATEAFF. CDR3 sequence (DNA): TGTGCCCACACCACAGGGACTCGTGCCACTGAAGCTTTCTTT.

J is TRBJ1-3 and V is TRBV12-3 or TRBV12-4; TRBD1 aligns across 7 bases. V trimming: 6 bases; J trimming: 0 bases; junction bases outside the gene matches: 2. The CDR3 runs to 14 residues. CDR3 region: CASSRGTSGNTIYF. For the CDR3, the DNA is TGTGCCAGCAGCAGGGGGACCTCTGGAAACACCATATATTTT.

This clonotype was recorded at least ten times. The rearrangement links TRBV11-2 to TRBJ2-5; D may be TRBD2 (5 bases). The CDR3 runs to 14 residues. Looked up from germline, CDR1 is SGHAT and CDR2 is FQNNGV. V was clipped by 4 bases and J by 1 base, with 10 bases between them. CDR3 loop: CASSWRTTQETQYF. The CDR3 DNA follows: TGTGCCAGCAGCTGGAGGACCACCCAAGAGACCCAGTACTTC.

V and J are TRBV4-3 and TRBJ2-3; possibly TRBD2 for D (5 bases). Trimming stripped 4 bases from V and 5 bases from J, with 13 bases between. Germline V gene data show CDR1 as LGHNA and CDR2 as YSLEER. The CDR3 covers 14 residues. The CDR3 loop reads CASSPTPGIDTQYF. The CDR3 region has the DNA TGCGCCAGCAGCCCAACCCCGGGGATAGATACGCAGTATTTT.

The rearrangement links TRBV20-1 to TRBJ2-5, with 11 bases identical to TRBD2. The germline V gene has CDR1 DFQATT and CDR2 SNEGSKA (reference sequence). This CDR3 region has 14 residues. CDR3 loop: CSGITSGGVGTQYF. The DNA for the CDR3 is TGCAGCGGTATTACTAGCGGGGGTGTTGGGACCCAGTACTTC.

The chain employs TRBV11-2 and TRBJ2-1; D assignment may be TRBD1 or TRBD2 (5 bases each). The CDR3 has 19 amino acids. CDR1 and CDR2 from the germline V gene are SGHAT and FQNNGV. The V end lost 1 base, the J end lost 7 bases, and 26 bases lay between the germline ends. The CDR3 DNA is TGTGCCAGCAGCTTAGGATGGGGCAGGGAGCCCCTGATTCGGAATGAGCAGTTCTTC. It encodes CASSLGWGREPLIRNEQFF. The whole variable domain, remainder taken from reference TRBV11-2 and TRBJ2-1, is EAGVAQSPRYKIIEKRQSVAFWCNPISGHATLYWYQQILGQGPKLLIQFQNNGVVDDSQLPKDRFSAERLKGVDSTLKIQPAKLEDSAVYLCASSLGWGREPLIRNEQFFGPGTRLTVL.

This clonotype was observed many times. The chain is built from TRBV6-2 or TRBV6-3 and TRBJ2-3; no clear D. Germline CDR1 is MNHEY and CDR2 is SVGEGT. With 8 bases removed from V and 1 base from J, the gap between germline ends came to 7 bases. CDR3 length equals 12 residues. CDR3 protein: CASFSGTDTQYF. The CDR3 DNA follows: TGTGCCAGCTTTTCGGGCACAGATACGCAGTATTTT.

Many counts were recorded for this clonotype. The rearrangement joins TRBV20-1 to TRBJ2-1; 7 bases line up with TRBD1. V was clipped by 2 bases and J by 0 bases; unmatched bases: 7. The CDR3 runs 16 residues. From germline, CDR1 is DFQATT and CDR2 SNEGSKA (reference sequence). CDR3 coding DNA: TGCAGTGCTAGAAAGGACAGGCCGAGCTCCTACAATGAGCAGTTCTTC. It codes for CSARKDRPSSYNEQFF.